This T cell receptor beta chain was sequenced for a study of cytomegalovirus exposure and HLA in healthy donors. The study ran its PCR with 60 Vbeta and 13 Jbeta primers. Generated by immunoSEQ multiplex PCR, the TCRdb table keeps only in-frame clones and is missing some. The sample yields approximately 220,000 clones, about 79% seen once. The sample was PBMCs. The sequence came from a male donor in good health and CMV-seronegative.

The CDR3 region is CASSLASGRLSDTQYF. The CDR3 region has the DNA TGTGCCAGCAGCTTAGCTAGCGGGAGATTATCAGATACGCAGTATTTT. The J gene is TRBJ2-3, the V gene TRBV7-3; 10 bases are shared with TRBD2. Germline lookup yields CDR1 SGHTA and CDR2 FQGTGA. J lost 4 bases, V lost 2 bases, and 6 bases had no gene match. This CDR3 is 16 amino acids long.